This record covers a single TCR beta chain. The target antigen is unknown. These data belong to a study of shared clonotypes between healthy human individuals. Study outcomes and limitations: Naive CD4 clonotype sharing across a few donors was about 5.3%. Large sequencing depth failed to make sorted-subset sequencing complete, rarefaction showed.

The CDR3 covers 13 residues. CDR1 and CDR2 from the germline V gene are MDHEN and SYDVKM. V lost 11 bases and J 4 bases, leaving 17 bases between the germline ends. Several immunoSEQ plates received, in even portions, the genomic DNA of each subset. Per the original methods: From ImmunoSEQ came sequences covering only the junction and carrying no quality scores, so filtering differed. The data were produced by immunoSEQ multiplex PCR, yet TCRdb's version contains in-frame clones alone and is incomplete. V, J and clone size are those of that table, while D and trimming were read from the DNA. This table has about a million clones, around 75% appearing once.

The specimen sequenced was memory CD4+ T cells sorted from blood. The subset here: CD45RA-negative fraction. The chain couples TRBV28 to TRBJ2-5; maybe TRBD2 (5 bases). This TCR was recovered from a man younger than 35 in good health. CDR3 sequence: CAGGRTPRETQYF. The CDR3, as DNA: TGTGCCGGAGGCAGGACCCCGCGAGAGACCCAGTACTTC.